This TCR beta chain was obtained from a study of blood T cell repertoires in COVID-19 (dated by TCRdb to 2020 to 2021). For the study in its entirety: Samples from collaborators originated in the United States, Italy and Spain and spanned both the acute and convalescent phases of COVID-19. A freely available public database, intended as a resource for researchers studying the immune response to SARS-CoV-2, is where the repertoires were released. Where available, HLA class I and class II types were taken from metadata supplied by the sample provider and were not determined by assay-based typing. Subjects who had been exposed to COVID-19, were actively infected with it, or had recovered from it provided the deeply sampled blood TCRbeta repertoires that made up the dataset. Samples came from the ongoing ImmuneRACE study (first 160 participants) plus 1,254 subjects from 6 global collaborators. The material from the prospective study consisted of cDNA or gDNA derived from T cells, B-cell-depleted T cells, or PBMCs. The sample metadata nearly always contained a de-identified subject ID, COVID-19 status, age in years and sex. Results the study describes overall, beyond this receptor: Clinical and demographic metadata were provided uncurated, with the amount varying by source and participant.

TCRbeta CDR3 regions were amplified from genomic DNA using the immunoSEQ Assay, a bias-controlled multiplex PCR. The paper's processing steps were these. The number of nucleated cells in each sample was estimated by amplification of reference gene primers within the assay. Sequence reads were collapsed and filtered to measure the absolute abundance of every unique TCRbeta CDR3 rearrangement. For each sample, productive Simpson clonality was calculated by taking the square root of Simpson's diversity index across productive rearrangements. Entries here come from immuneACCESS through TCRdb and include only in-frame sequences with V and J called. Some clones fail to appear in such tables; in the studies checked, an unresolved V gene covers under half of the shortfall, and the cause of the remainder is unknown. V, J and clone size are taken as reported in that table, and D and trimming were inferred from the DNA itself. In this sample the table shows fewer than 25,000 clones, around 86% of which occur a single time. Of the sample, approximately 5% is held by the ten largest clones.

The CDR3 has 17 amino acids, counting the end cysteine and phenylalanine. Only the CDR3 portion is preserved as DNA: 51 bases, with reading frame beginning at the first base. V drops 0 bases and J drops 3 bases, leaving 17 bases in between. CDR1 and CDR2, looked up from the germline V gene (reference sequence), are MNHEY and SMNVEV. Each collaborating institution followed its own protocols to collect whole blood in K2EDTA tubes. For TCRbeta analysis, collaborators shipped samples in one of three forms: frozen whole blood, isolated PBMCs, or DNA extracted from either of those sample types. To note about this clone: The specificity of this receptor is unknown. Qualities for individual bases were not recorded, and no much larger clone is one base off.

Input material: peripheral blood. The rearranged segments are TRBV27 and TRBJ1-2; a tentative D call is TRBD1 (6 bases match). The receptor was derived from a man aged 50 to 59 with active COVID-19. The nucleotide sequence is TGTGCCAGCAGTTTATCATTCGGGGGGCGGATCGACTATGGCTACACCTTC. It is translated as CASSLSFGGRIDYGYTF.